The entry below gives a single T cell receptor (beta chain) sequence along with its context. The target of this receptor is not known. The entry originates in a study of CXCR3-negative and CXCR3-positive naive CD8 T cells (dated by TCRdb to 2018 to 2020). In the study overall: In total, approximately 130 million TRB reads were obtained, corresponding to roughly 1.5 +/- 0.3 million reads per library. Data from 11 donors, pooled across two independent experiments, went into the diversity and physicochemical repertoire analyses. TRBV-TRBJ cluster analysis included naive subsets from about 5 donors and memory cells from 3 donors. Broader findings and caveats from the paper: TRB CDR3s from CXCR3-positive naive cells showed higher hydrophobicity (lower Kidera factor 4), lower energy, and higher strength and volume indices than CXCR3-negative naive cells. Both naive subsets had comparably high repertoire diversity, while memory CD8+ T cells had much lower repertoire diversity. Because surface CD5, which has been linked to self-reactivity in mice, was comparable between naive subsets, TCR interaction strength was also inferred from TRB CDR3 physicochemical properties. Freshly isolated PBMCs were used for most assays because CXCR3 expression went down partially after cryopreservation. Within the same donor, TRBV-TRBJ usage looked similar between naive CXCR3-negative and CXCR3-positive cells, but memory cells had distinct patterns.

The run used a NextSeq 550. The Human TCR Profiling Kit (MiLaboratory) was used to make UMI-labeled 5' RACE TRB cDNA libraries. cDNA synthesis used the entire amount of extracted RNA, and PCR amplification then used the entire amount of cDNA produced. Libraries were prepared in parallel with an identical number of PCR cycles. From the authors' description of their analysis: About 53,000 +/- 9,400 unique UMI-labeled TRB cDNA molecules per library were extracted with MIGEC and MiXCR, with at least two reads per UMI required. On average, around 40,000 +/- 10,000 functional in-frame TRB CDR3 nucleotide clonotypes lacking stop codons were found per library. After each sample was downsampled to 5000 UMI-labeled TRB molecules, VDJtools was used to calculate diversity metrics such as normalized Shannon-Wiener and Chao1. Clonotype-size-weighted physicochemical properties of the central five CDR3 residues (interaction energy, strength, volume and Kidera factor 4) were computed in VDJtools. TCRdb reprocessed the reads and assigns one entry to each CDR3 protein sequence, leaving out DNA. The V and J calls reflect TCRdb's pipeline rather than the authors' work. In this sample's table one finds about 130,000 distinct CDR3 sequences. The top ten clones comprise approximately 0.51% of the sample.

The CDR3 spans 15 residues, from the cysteine through the phenylalanine. No DNA is listed. For each CD8+ T cell subset, flow sorting was done in triplicate, and 310,000 or so cells per subset went directly into RLT lysis buffer. To exclude memory contaminants, naive CD8+ T cells were stringently defined as CD45RO-CCR7+CD27+CD95-. Standard density gradient centrifugation was used to isolate peripheral blood mononuclear cells from buffy coats. A FACSAria III was used to flow-sort naive CXCR3-negative and CXCR3-positive CD8+ T cells. Total RNA was extracted from sorted cells with an RNeasy Mini Kit. The specimen was naive CXCR3- CD8+ T cells from blood. The cell subset or site label on this specimen signifies: CD45RO-CCR7+CD27+CD95- naive CD8+ T cells lacking CXCR3 (TNR3-). The TCR comes from a human donor in good health. Some clones in this sample may be carry-over from other donors' samples. The receptor chain draws on TRBV12-3 or TRBV12-4 and TRBJ2-3; TCRdb lists TRBD2, though no DNA is available to test this call. CDR3 protein: CASSFGGFDTDTQYF.